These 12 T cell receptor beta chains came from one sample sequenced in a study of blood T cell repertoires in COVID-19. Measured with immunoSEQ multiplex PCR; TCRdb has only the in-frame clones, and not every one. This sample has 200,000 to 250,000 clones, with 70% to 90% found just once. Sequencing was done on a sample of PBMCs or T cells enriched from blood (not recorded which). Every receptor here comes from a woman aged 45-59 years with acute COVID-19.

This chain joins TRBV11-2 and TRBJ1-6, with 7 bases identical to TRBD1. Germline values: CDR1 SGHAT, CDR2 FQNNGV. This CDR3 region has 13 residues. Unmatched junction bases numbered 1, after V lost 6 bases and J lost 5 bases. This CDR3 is CASRTGNNSPLHF. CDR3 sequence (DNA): TGTGCCAGCAGGACAGGGAATAATTCACCCCTCCACTTT.

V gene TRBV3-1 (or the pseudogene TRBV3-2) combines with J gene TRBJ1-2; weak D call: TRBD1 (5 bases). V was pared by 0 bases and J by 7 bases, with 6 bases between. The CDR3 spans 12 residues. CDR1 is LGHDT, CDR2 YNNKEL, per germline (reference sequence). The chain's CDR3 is CASSQDGAGYTF. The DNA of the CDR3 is TGTGCCAGCAGCCAAGATGGGGCTGGCTACACCTTC.

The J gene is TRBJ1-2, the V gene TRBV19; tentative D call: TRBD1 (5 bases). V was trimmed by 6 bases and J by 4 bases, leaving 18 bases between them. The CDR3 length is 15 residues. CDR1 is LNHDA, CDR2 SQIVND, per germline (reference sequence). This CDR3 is CASSPGGYRGYGYTF. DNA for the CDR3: TGTGCCAGTAGCCCGGGGGGGTATCGAGGCTATGGCTACACCTTC.

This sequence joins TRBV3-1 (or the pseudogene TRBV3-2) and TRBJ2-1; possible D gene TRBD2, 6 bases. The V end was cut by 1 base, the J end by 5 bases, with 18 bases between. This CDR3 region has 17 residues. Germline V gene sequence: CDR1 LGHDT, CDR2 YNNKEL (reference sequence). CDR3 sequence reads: CASSQAPGARNNNEQFF. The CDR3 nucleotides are TGTGCCAGCAGCCAAGCCCCGGGAGCCCGAAATAACAATGAGCAGTTCTTC.

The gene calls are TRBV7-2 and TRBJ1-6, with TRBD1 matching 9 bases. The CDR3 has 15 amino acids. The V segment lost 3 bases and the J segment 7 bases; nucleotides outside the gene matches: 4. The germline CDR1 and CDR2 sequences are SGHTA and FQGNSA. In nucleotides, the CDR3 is TGTGCCAGCAGCTTTCGGACAGGGGCAAATTCACCCCTCCACTTT. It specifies CASSFRTGANSPLHF. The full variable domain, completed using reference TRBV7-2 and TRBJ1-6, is GAGVSQSPSNKVTEKGKDVELRCDPISGHTALYWYRQSLGQGLEFLIYFQGNSAPDKSGLPSDRFSAERTGGSVSTLTIQRTQQEDSAVYLCASSFRTGANSPLHFGNGTRLTVT.

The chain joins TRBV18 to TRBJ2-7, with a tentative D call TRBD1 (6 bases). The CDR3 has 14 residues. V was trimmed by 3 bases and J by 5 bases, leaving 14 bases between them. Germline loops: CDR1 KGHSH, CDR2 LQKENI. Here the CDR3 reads CASSPGGRGNEQYF. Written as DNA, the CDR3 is TGTGCCAGCTCACCTGGGGGCAGGGGAAACGAGCAGTACTTC.

The CDR3, as DNA: TGTGCCAGTTCCACAGGGTCCTACGAGCAGTACTTC. Translating gives CASSTGSYEQYF. The chain is built from TRBV19 and TRBJ2-7; D might be TRBD1 (6 bases). The CDR3 sequence is 12 residues long. V was trimmed by 8 bases and J by 1 base, leaving 9 bases between them. From germline, CDR1 is LNHDA and CDR2 SQIVND (reference sequence).

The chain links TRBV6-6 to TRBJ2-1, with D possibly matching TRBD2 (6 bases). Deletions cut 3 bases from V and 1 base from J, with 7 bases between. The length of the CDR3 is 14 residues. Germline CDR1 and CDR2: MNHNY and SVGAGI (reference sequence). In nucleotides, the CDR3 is TGTGCCAGCAGTTATGCGGGGTCCTACAATGAGCAGTTCTTC. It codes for CASSYAGSYNEQFF.

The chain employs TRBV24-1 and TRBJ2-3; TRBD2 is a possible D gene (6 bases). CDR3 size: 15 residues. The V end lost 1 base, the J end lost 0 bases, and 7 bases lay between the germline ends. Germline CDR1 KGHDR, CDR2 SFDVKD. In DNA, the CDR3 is TGTGCCACCAGTGATTTAGGGACTAGCACAGATACGCAGTATTTT. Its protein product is CATSDLGTSTDTQYF.

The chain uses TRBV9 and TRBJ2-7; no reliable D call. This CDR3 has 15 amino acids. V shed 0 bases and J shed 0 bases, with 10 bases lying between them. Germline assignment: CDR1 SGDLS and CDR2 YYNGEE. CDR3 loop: CASSVEPGRSYEQYF. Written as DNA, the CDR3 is TGTGCCAGCAGCGTAGAGCCGGGTCGCTCCTACGAGCAGTACTTC.

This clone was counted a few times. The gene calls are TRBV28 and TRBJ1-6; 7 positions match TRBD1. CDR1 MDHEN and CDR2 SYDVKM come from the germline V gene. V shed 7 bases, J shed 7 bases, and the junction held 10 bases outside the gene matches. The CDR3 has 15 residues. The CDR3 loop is CASTPTGTENSPLHF. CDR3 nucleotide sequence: TGTGCCAGCACCCCTACCGGGACAGAAAATTCACCCCTCCACTTT.

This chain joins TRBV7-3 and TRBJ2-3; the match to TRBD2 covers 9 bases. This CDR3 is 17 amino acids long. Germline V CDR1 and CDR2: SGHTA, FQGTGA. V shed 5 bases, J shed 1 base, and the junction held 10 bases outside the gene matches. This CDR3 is CASSPNLLAGRTDTQYF. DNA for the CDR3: TGTGCCAGCAGCCCAAATCTCCTAGCGGGACGCACAGATACGCAGTATTTT.